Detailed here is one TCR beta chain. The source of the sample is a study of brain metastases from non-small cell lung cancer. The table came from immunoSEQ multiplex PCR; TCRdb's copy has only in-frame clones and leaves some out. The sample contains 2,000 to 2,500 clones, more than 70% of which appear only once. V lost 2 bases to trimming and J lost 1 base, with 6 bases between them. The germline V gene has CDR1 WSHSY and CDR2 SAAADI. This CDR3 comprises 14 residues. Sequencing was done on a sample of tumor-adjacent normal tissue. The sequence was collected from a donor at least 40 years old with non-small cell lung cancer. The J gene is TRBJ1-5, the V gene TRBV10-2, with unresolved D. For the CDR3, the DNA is TGCGCCAGCAGTGAGAGGAAAAGCAATCAGCCCCAGCATTTT. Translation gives CASSERKSNQPQHF.